This T cell receptor (beta chain) came from a study of blood T cell repertoires in COVID-19. Across the study: Both acute and convalescent COVID-19 samples were obtained from the United States, Italy and Spain. Nucleic acid was either cDNA or gDNA, and it came from T cells, B-cell-depleted T cells, or PBMCs.

In the study's own analysis: Estimation of nucleated cell counts relied on the amplification of reference gene primers. Sequenced by immunoSEQ multiplex PCR; TCRdb stores in-frame clones only, minus some. V, J and clone size were drawn from that table, and D and trimming were deduced from the DNA. The sample carries under 75,000 clones, around 81% recorded once. The CDR3 extends over 15 amino acids. V was pared by 6 bases and J by 0 bases, with 11 bases between. Germline assignment: CDR1 MDHEN and CDR2 SYDVKM. The material sequenced was peripheral blood. The chain recombines TRBV28 with TRBJ1-4; TRBD1 might be the D (5 bases). The receptor was isolated from a man aged 60 to 69 with acute or convalescent COVID-19. CDR3 sequence reads: CASRDGHSTNEKLFF. In DNA, the CDR3 is TGTGCCAGCAGGGACGGACATTCAACTAATGAAAAACTGTTTTTT.